The sequence of this TCR beta chain was determined in a study of cytomegalovirus exposure and HLA in healthy donors. The donors belonged to the roughly 110-subject validation cohort, separate from the approximately 700-subject first cohort. As to this clone: Its antigen is not known.

Measured with immunoSEQ multiplex PCR; TCRdb has only the in-frame clones, and not every one. The table lists roughly 95,000 clones, around 85% of them singletons. Study-wide results and caveats: Under in vitro conditions, three CMV-associated chains were confirmed as specific for CMV antigens. In the approximately 120 validation repertoires, a later analysis found that first-cohort TCR clusters tended to co-occur.

The sample comprised PBMCs. The sequence came from a young man in good health and CMV-seropositive.

The chain's CDR3 is CASSPLWTGGRNNEQFF. The CDR3 DNA reads TGTGCCAGCAGCCCGCTGTGGACAGGGGGCCGAAACAATGAGCAGTTCTTC. The chain has TRBV13 and TRBJ2-1, with 11 bases that match TRBD1. The CDR3 is made up of 17 amino acids. Germline V gene sequence: CDR1 PRHDT, CDR2 FYEKMQ (reference sequence). V lost 5 bases to trimming and J lost 5 bases; unmatched junction nucleotides: 11.